These T cell receptor beta chains were read from a single sample in a study of blood T cell repertoires in COVID-19. Measured with immunoSEQ multiplex PCR; TCRdb has only the in-frame clones, and not every one. The sample includes about 270,000 clones, under 95% of them seen just once. The sequenced sample consisted of PBMCs or T cells enriched from blood (not recorded which). The receptors here all came from a middle-aged man who had been exposed to COVID-19. The CDR3 runs from the conserved cysteine through the conserved F or W. D genes are given only for firm matches. A row's size may be missing; if present it is once, few, many or a size class.

j_call | v_call | clone_size | d_call | cdr3_aa | cdr3_nt
TRBJ1-1 | TRBV12-3/TRBV12-4 | - | - | CASSDGGDTEAFF | TGTGCCAGCAGCGACGGGGGGGACACTGAAGCTTTCTTT
TRBJ1-1 | TRBV7-9 | - | TRBD1 | CASSMQGVTEAFF | TGTGCCAGCAGCATGCAGGGGGTGACTGAAGCTTTCTTT
TRBJ2-2 | TRBV7-6 | - | - | CASTLNSNTGELFF | TGTGCCAGCACCCTTAATTCGAACACCGGGGAGCTGTTTTTT
TRBJ2-7 | TRBV11-2 | - | TRBD1 | CASSLVGTAYEQYF | TGTGCCAGCAGCTTAGTGGGGACAGCCTACGAGCAGTACTTC
TRBJ1-2 | TRBV28 | - | - | CAIHGQTNYGYTF | TGTGCCATCCACGGACAGACTAACTATGGCTACACCTTC
TRBJ2-4 | TRBV5-6 | - | TRBD1 | CASSPNAGTGSLAKNIQYF | TGTGCCAGCAGCCCCAATGCCGGGACAGGGAGCCTAGCCAAAAACATTCAGTACTTC
TRBJ2-2 | TRBV29-1 | - | TRBD2 | CSVGLAVTGELFF | TGCAGCGTTGGGCTAGCGGTCACCGGGGAGCTGTTTTTT
TRBJ1-1 | TRBV7-9 | - | - | CASSSRSGLTEAFF | TGTGCCAGCAGCTCCCGCTCGGGTCTCACTGAAGCTTTCTTT
TRBJ2-4 | TRBV7-9 | - | TRBD1 | CASSEETGGRAKNIQYF | TGTGCCAGCAGCGAAGAGACAGGGGGCAGAGCCAAAAACATTCAGTACTTC
TRBJ1-5 | TRBV24-1 | - | - | CATGLGREGSNQPQHF | TGTGCCACCGGACTGGGAAGGGAGGGTAGCAATCAGCCCCAGCATTTT
TRBJ1-4 | TRBV28 | - | - | CASSYTPQGLPEKLFF | TGTGCCAGCAGCTATACTCCACAGGGTCTCCCTGAAAAACTGTTTTTT
TRBJ2-7 | TRBV5-4 | once | - | CASSMSSSYEQYF | TGTGCCAGCAGCATGAGTAGCTCCTACGAGCAGTACTTC
TRBJ2-3 | TRBV10-1 | - | - | CASSDAGGTDTQYF | TGCGCCAGCAGTGACGCCGGGGGCACAGATACGCAGTATTTT
TRBJ2-5 | TRBV2 | - | TRBD2 | CASSVLAGETQYF | TGTGCCAGCAGTGTACTAGCGGGAGAGACCCAGTACTTC
TRBJ1-1 | TRBV19 | - | TRBD1 | CASRSQGTGGAERGAEAFF | TGTGCCAGTAGGAGTCAAGGGACAGGGGGCGCGGAGAGAGGGGCTGAAGCTTTCTTT
TRBJ1-2 | TRBV30 | - | TRBD1 | CAWSDPPHRGRGYTF | TGTGCCTGGAGCGACCCCCCGCACAGGGGCAGGGGCTACACCTTC
TRBJ1-2 | TRBV5-1 | - | TRBD1 | CASSFRQGSHGYTF | TGCGCCAGCAGCTTCCGACAGGGCTCCCATGGCTACACCTTC
TRBJ1-2 | TRBV6-5 | - | TRBD1 | CASSRTGSDYGYTF | TGTGCCAGCAGTAGGACAGGATCCGACTATGGCTACACCTTC
TRBJ2-7 | TRBV5-1 | - | - | CASSPRLGGSTYEQYF | TGCGCCAGCAGTCCCCGACTAGGTGGGTCGACCTACGAGCAGTACTTC
TRBJ1-6 | TRBV2 | - | - | CASSAESSYNSPLHF | TGTGCCAGCAGTGCGGAGAGCTCCTATAATTCACCCCTCCACTTT
TRBJ2-2 | TRBV27 | once | TRBD1 | CASSLYRGPNTGELFF | TGTGCCAGCAGTTTATACAGGGGGCCCAACACCGGGGAGCTGTTTTTT
TRBJ2-1 | TRBV10-1 | once | TRBD1 | CASSESRTGNNEQFF | TGCGCCAGCAGTGAGTCCCGGACAGGCAACAATGAGCAGTTCTTC
TRBJ2-7 | TRBV7-9 | - | - | CASSQKYGLTNYEQYF | TGTGCCAGCAGCCAAAAATATGGGCTAACGAACTACGAGCAGTACTTC
TRBJ1-1 | TRBV3-1/TRBV3-2 | - | - | CASSQVAGWNTEAFF | TGTGCCAGCAGCCAAGTGGCGGGCTGGAACACTGAAGCTTTCTTT
TRBJ1-5 | TRBV2 | - | - | CASNREGVSNQPQHF | TGTGCCAGCAATCGGGAGGGGGTAAGCAATCAGCCCCAGCATTTT
TRBJ2-7 | TRBV6-5 | - | - | CASSSDRNSYEQYF | TGTGCCAGCAGTTCCGACAGGAATTCCTACGAGCAGTACTTC
TRBJ2-3 | TRBV28 | - | TRBD2 | CASSSKLAGGPGDTQYF | TGTGCCAGCAGTTCCAAACTAGCGGGAGGGCCGGGCGATACGCAGTATTTT
TRBJ2-7 | TRBV5-1 | - | TRBD2 | CASSLADSSSGTYEQYF | TGCGCCAGCAGCTTGGCCGATTCATCTAGCGGGACCTACGAGCAGTACTTC
TRBJ1-1 | TRBV6-5 | - | - | CASLGRGGLNTEAFF | TGTGCCAGCCTAGGGAGGGGGGGGCTGAACACTGAAGCTTTCTTT
TRBJ2-3 | TRBV7-3 | - | - | CASSPRGGGYADTQYF | TGTGCCAGCAGCCCCCGGGGAGGGGGATATGCGGATACGCAGTATTTT
TRBJ2-7 | TRBV13 | - | - | CASSFSTGRYEQYF | TGTGCCAGCAGCTTTTCCACGGGGAGGTACGAGCAGTACTTC
TRBJ2-1 | TRBV27 | - | - | CASSLYSGAYNEQFF | TGTGCCAGCAGTTTATATTCAGGGGCCTACAATGAGCAGTTCTTC
TRBJ1-1 | TRBV28 | - | - | CASRPQGQTTNTEAFF | TGTGCCAGCAGACCCCAGGGACAAACGACAAACACTGAAGCTTTCTTT
TRBJ2-1 | TRBV24-1 | - | TRBD2 | CATSDRRTSGRTYEQFF | TGTGCCACCAGTGATCGCCGGACTAGCGGGAGAACTTATGAGCAGTTCTTC
TRBJ1-1 | TRBV19 | - | - | CASSIWTGMNTEAFF | TGTGCCAGTAGTATTTGGACGGGAATGAACACTGAAGCTTTCTTT
TRBJ2-3 | TRBV10-3 | - | TRBD2 | CAISELAGVSTDTQYF | TGTGCCATCAGTGAACTAGCGGGAGTATCCACAGATACGCAGTATTTT
TRBJ1-1 | TRBV11-1 | once | - | CASSRGGPLNTEAFF | TGTGCCAGCTCTAGGGGAGGCCCTCTGAACACTGAAGCTTTCTTT
TRBJ1-1 | TRBV6-5 | - | - | CALSPGPGATEAFF | TGTGCCCTTAGCCCTGGACCAGGGGCCACTGAAGCTTTCTTT
TRBJ1-1 | TRBV5-1 | - | - | CASSSNPERTEAFF | TGCGCCAGCAGCTCTAACCCCGAACGGACTGAAGCTTTCTTT
TRBJ1-6 | TRBV9 | - | - | CASSVDKGGPAYNSPLHF | TGTGCCAGCAGCGTAGATAAGGGGGGGCCAGCCTATAATTCACCCCTCCACTTT
TRBJ1-1 | TRBV6-5 | - | TRBD1 | CASRGQGRDTEAFF | TGTGCCAGCAGGGGACAGGGGAGGGACACTGAAGCTTTCTTT
TRBJ1-3 | TRBV6-6 | - | TRBD1 | CASSKKGQGAGNTIYF | TGTGCCAGCAGTAAGAAGGGACAGGGGGCTGGAAACACCATATATTTT
TRBJ2-7 | TRBV4-1 | - | TRBD1 | CASSQRQGAYEQYF | TGCGCCAGCAGCCAACGACAGGGGGCCTACGAGCAGTACTTC
TRBJ1-1 | TRBV9 | - | TRBD1 | CASSVDGTGDTEAFF | TGTGCCAGCAGCGTAGATGGGACAGGGGACACTGAAGCTTTCTTT
TRBJ2-3 | TRBV7-3 | - | TRBD2 | CASSLKRETDTQYF | TGTGCCAGCAGCTTAAAGCGGGAGACAGATACGCAGTATTTT
TRBJ2-7 | TRBV18 | - | TRBD1 | CASSPRPTKTGFEQYF | TGTGCCAGCTCACCACGGCCCACCAAGACAGGGTTCGAGCAGTACTTC